The 9 T cell receptor beta chains given below trace back to one sample, sequenced in a study of CD8 T cells in Susac syndrome. RNA amounts of about 0.5 to 1 ug underwent reverse transcription with random hexamers. TCRdb re-analysed the immunoSEQ multiplex PCR reads in MiXCR, keeping a single row per CDR3 protein. Of about 76,000 distinct CDR3 sequences detected, roughly 91% appear once; the ten largest clones hold approximately 0.46%. The sample was CD8+ T cells from PBMCs. These TCRs come from a human donor with multiple sclerosis.

This chain connects TRBV19 to TRBJ2-7; TRBD1 agrees at 7 bases. The CDR3 has 15 amino acids. V dropped 1 base and J dropped 3; count of bases not matched to a gene: 6. The germline V gene has CDR1 LNHDA and CDR2 SQIVND (reference sequence). Written as DNA, the CDR3 is TGTGCCAGTAGTATAGTCCTTGGACAGGTCTACGAGCAGTACTTC. This encodes CASSIVLGQVYEQYF. The whole variable domain, filled in from reference TRBV19 and TRBJ2-7, reads DGGITQSPKYLFRKEGQNVTLSCEQNLNHDAMYWYRQDPGQGLRLIYYSQIVNDFQKGDIAEGYSVSREKKESFPLTVTSAQKNPTAFYLCASSIVLGQVYEQYFGPGTRLTVT.

The rearrangement joins TRBV5-6 to TRBJ2-3; TRBD1 matches at 7 bases. V lost 6 bases and J lost 0; bases outside the gene matches: 10. There are 16 residues in the CDR3. CDR1 and CDR2 from the germline V gene are SGHDT and YYEEEE. CDR3 nucleotides: TGTGCCAGCATCCTAACAGGGGAATGGAGCACAGATACGCAGTATTTT. This gives the protein CASILTGEWSTDTQYF.

The rearrangement uses TRBV19 and TRBJ2-2, with unresolved D. The V and J ends lost 5 bases and 6 bases respectively, with 1 base between them. The CDR3 runs to 10 residues. Germline values: CDR1 LNHDA, CDR2 SQIVND (reference sequence). The chain's CDR3 is CASSSGELFF. CDR3 bases: TGTGCCAGTAGTTCCGGGGAGCTGTTTTTT.

V usage is TRBV4-1 and J usage is TRBJ2-2; D not certain. CDR1 and CDR2 (germline): MGHRA, YSYEKL. There are 13 residues in the CDR3. V lost 4 bases, J lost 5 bases, and 8 bases lay in between. The CDR3 sequence: CASSPHLTGELFF. The CDR3, as DNA: TGCGCCAGCAGCCCTCACCTGACCGGGGAGCTGTTTTTT.

The genes are TRBV12-3 or TRBV12-4 and TRBJ2-1, with D possibly TRBD2 on 5 matching bases. V was pared by 0 bases and J by 6 bases, with 9 bases between. The CDR3 extends over 14 amino acids. As DNA, the CDR3 is TGTGCCAGCAGTTTAGCGGGAGCGCTCAATGAGCAGTTCTTC. Protein: CASSLAGALNEQFF.

This clonotype was seen just once. The chain employs TRBV6-5 and TRBJ2-2; no firm D call. Per germline, CDR1 MNHEY and CDR2 SVGAGI. V was pared by 0 bases and J by 6 bases, with 14 bases between. The CDR3 is 16 residues long. CDR3 DNA sequence: TGTGCCAGCAGTTACTCCCGTGGCTGGCGTGCCGGGGAGCTGTTTTTT. Protein product: CASSYSRGWRAGELFF.

The chain combines TRBV9 with TRBJ2-3, with 10 bases matching TRBD1. The V and J ends lost 1 base and 6 bases, in that order; junction bases with no gene match: 5. The CDR3 extends over 15 amino acids. Germline CDR1 SGDLS, CDR2 YYNGEE. In DNA, the CDR3 is TGTGCCAGCAGCGTATCCGGGACAGGGGTCGATACGCAGTATTTT. This encodes CASSVSGTGVDTQYF.

This sequence joins TRBV12-5 and TRBJ1-1; a possible D gene is TRBD1 (5 bases). Germline loops: CDR1 LGHNT, CDR2 FRNRAP. CDR3 length equals 17 residues. V was clipped by 3 bases and J by 0 bases, with 17 bases between them. This chain's CDR3 is CASGFSFQGLMNTEAFF. The CDR3 DNA sequence: TGTGCTAGTGGTTTTTCGTTTCAGGGTCTCATGAACACTGAAGCTTTCTTT. Filled out from reference TRBV12-5 and TRBJ1-1, the complete variable domain reads DARVTQTPRHKVTEMGQEVTMRCQPILGHNTVFWYRQTMMQGLELLAYFRNRAPLDDSGMPKDRFSAEMPDATLATLKIQPSEPRDSAVYFCASGFSFQGLMNTEAFFGQGTRLTVV.

The chain carries TRBV7-8 and TRBJ2-5; the match to TRBD2 covers 11 bases. After removal of 1 base from V and 8 bases from J, the junction contained 12 bases not matched to a gene. Germline V CDR1 and CDR2: SGHVS, FQNEAQ. The CDR3 runs 17 residues. CDR3 DNA: TGTGCCAGCAGCTTAGAGGGACTAGCGGATACTAAGGGAACCCAGTACTTC. It encodes CASSLEGLADTKGTQYF.